This TCR beta chain was observed in a study of T-cell memory formation after mild COVID-19. Overall study: Largely donor-specific TCR clusters were found. General observations from the study: Pre-infection memory carried some responding clones, suggesting that cross-reactive memory joined. Contracting clones localized mainly to CM and EM when CD4+ and mainly to EMRA when CD8+.

Each CDR3 protein gets one entry after TCRdb re-called the 5' RACE reads with MiXCR. Altogether fewer than 350,000 distinct CDR3 sequences are present, roughly 8% being singletons, with the ten largest covering about 20%. This clonotype was picked up many times. Its antigen is still unknown. Germline loops: CDR1 SGHAT, CDR2 FQNNGV. The CDR3 has 14 amino acids. The V gene end was trimmed by 2 bases and the J gene end by 5 bases; junction bases not matched to a gene: 2. The gene calls are TRBV11-2 and TRBJ2-3; 9 nucleotides align to TRBD1. This receptor was identified in a man aged 18 to 35 who had mild COVID-19 (a few samples of this study predate the infection). Cell type and time point are not known. The sample consisted of PBMCs or a T cell subset sorted from them (not recorded which). Here the CDR3 reads CASSLRDREDTQYF. The DNA for the CDR3 is TGTGCCAGCAGCTTACGGGACAGGGAAGATACGCAGTATTTT.